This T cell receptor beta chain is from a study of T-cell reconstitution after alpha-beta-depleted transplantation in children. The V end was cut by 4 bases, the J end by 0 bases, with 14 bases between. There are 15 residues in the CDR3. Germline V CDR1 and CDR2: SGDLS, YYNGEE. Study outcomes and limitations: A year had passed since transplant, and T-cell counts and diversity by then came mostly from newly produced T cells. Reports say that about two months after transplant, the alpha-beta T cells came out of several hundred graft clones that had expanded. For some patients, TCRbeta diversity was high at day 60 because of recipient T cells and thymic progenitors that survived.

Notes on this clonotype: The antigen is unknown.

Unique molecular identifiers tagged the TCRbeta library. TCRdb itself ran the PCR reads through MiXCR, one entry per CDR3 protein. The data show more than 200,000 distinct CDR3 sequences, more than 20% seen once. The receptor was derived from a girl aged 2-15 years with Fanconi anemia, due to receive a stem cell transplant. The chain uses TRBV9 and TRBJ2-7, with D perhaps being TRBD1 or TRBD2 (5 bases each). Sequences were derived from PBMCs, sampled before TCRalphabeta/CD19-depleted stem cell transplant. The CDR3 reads CASSTDRDHSYEQYF. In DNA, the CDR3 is TGTGCCAGCAGCACCGACCGGGACCACTCCTACGAGCAGTACTTC.